The next 12 T cell receptor beta chains were all read from a single sample in a study of technical replicates of blood from several donors. Sequencing was performed with immunoSEQ multiplex PCR; in TCRdb, only in-frame clones are kept and a portion is missing. The sample holds about 14,000 clones, 83% seen once. Input material: PBMCs. These receptors originate from a human donor in good health.

For the CDR3, the DNA is TGTGCCAGCAGACCGGAAGGACACCGGGCAGAGACCCAGTACTTC. It translates to CASRPEGHRAETQYF. The J gene is TRBJ2-5, the V gene TRBV27, with D perhaps matching TRBD1 (5 bases). CDR1 and CDR2 from the germline V gene are MNHEY and SMNVEV (reference sequence). With 6 bases removed from V and 4 bases from J, the gap between germline ends came to 18 bases. This CDR3 spans 15 amino acids.

This sequence joins TRBV7-9 and TRBJ2-1; 14 bases fit TRBD2. The V segment lost 1 base and the J segment 3 bases; nucleotides outside the gene matches: 5. The V gene's germline CDR1 is SEHNR and CDR2 FQNEAQ (reference sequence). The CDR3 contains 18 residues. The chain's CDR3 is CASSLGLAGGLRYNEQFF. Here the CDR3 DNA reads TGTGCCAGCAGCTTAGGACTAGCGGGAGGGCTCCGCTACAATGAGCAGTTCTTC.

The V gene is TRBV4-2, the J gene TRBJ1-2; 8 positions match TRBD1. V gave up 0 bases and J gave up 8 bases; unmatched junction bases: 8. Germline CDR1 LGHNA, CDR2 YNFKEQ. The CDR3 is made up of 15 amino acids. In DNA form, the CDR3 reads TGTGCCAGCAGCCAAGACGGACAGGGAAATTTAGGCTACACCTTC. Translation gives CASSQDGQGNLGYTF.

The chain couples TRBV28 to TRBJ1-2, with 7 bases lining up with TRBD1. Trimming cost V 5 bases and J 3 bases; bases outside gene matches: 3. Germline loops: CDR1 MDHEN, CDR2 SYDVKM. CDR3 length: 13 residues. The CDR3 spells CASSPGTDYGYTF. The CDR3 DNA sequence: TGTGCCAGCAGTCCAGGGACAGACTATGGCTACACCTTC.

This sequence joins TRBV6-5 and TRBJ1-1, with 8 bases matching TRBD1. The CDR3 is 15 residues long. The germline gives CDR1 MNHEY, CDR2 SVGAGI. Trimming at V came to 2 bases and at J to 5 bases, leaving 7 bases not matched to a gene. The CDR3 DNA follows: TGTGCCAGCAGTTACCGGACAGGGATAGGAACTGAAGCTTTCTTT. This sequence encodes CASSYRTGIGTEAFF.

J is TRBJ2-5 and V is TRBV30, with a tentative D call TRBD2 (6 bases). Trimming cost V 7 bases and J 1 base, with 13 bases left between them. There are 13 residues in the CDR3. Germline loops: CDR1 GTSNPN, CDR2 SVGIG (reference sequence). The chain's CDR3 is CASAGGLQETQYF. The CDR3 nucleotides are TGTGCCTCCGCTGGGGGACTCCAAGAGACCCAGTACTTC. Drawing the rest from reference TRBV30 and TRBJ2-5, the complete variable domain is SQTIHQWPATLVQPVGSPLSLECTVEGTSNPNLYWYRQAAGRGLQLLFYSVGIGQISSEVPQNLSASRPQDRQFILSSKKLLLSDSGFYLCASAGGLQETQYFGPGTRLLVL.

The J gene is TRBJ1-4, the V gene TRBV5-1; 7 bases fit TRBD1. This CDR3 has 15 amino acids. The germline V gene encodes CDR1 SGHRS and CDR2 YFSETQ. V was clipped by 4 bases and J by 5 bases; unmatched bases: 8. In DNA, the CDR3 is TGCGCCAGCAGCCCGCAGGGGGTCCCGAATGAAAAACTGTTTTTT. As protein: CASSPQGVPNEKLFF.

The rearrangement links TRBV14 to TRBJ2-1; TRBD2 agrees at 10 bases. Germline V CDR1 and CDR2: SGHDN, FVKESK. Germline trimming cut 4 bases from V and 9 bases from J; bases unmatched to any gene: 3. The CDR3 totals 13 residues. Here the CDR3 reads CASSPASGSEQFF. CDR3 sequence (DNA): TGTGCCAGCAGCCCCGCTAGCGGGAGTGAGCAGTTCTTC. Drawing the rest from reference TRBV14 and TRBJ2-1, the complete variable domain is EAGVTQFPSHSVIEKGQTVTLRCDPISGHDNLYWYRRVMGKEIKFLLHFVKESKQDESGMPNNRFLAERTGGTYSTLKVQPAELEDSGVYFCASSPASGSEQFFGPGTRLTVL.

The rearrangement uses TRBV5-5 and TRBJ1-4; D is ambiguous. Trimming removed 0 bases at V and 5 bases at J, with 8 bases between. Germline loops: CDR1 SGHKS, CDR2 YYEKEE (reference sequence). This CDR3 has 14 residues. This chain's CDR3 is CASSLGPQNEKLFF. As DNA, the CDR3 is TGTGCCAGCAGCTTGGGGCCTCAAAATGAAAAACTGTTTTTT.

The J gene is TRBJ2-7, the V gene TRBV6-1; TRBD2 is a possible D gene (5 bases). Between the trimmed V and J ends, which lost 4 bases and 2 bases, there was a span of 12 bases. Germline V gene lookup returns CDR1 MNHNS and CDR2 SASEGT. CDR3 length equals 14 residues. The CDR3 sequence is CASSGVGVTYEQYF. The DNA for the CDR3 is TGTGCCAGCAGTGGAGTCGGGGTGACCTACGAGCAGTACTTC.

V and J are TRBV4-1 and TRBJ1-1; 8 bases agree with TRBD1. The ends lost 5 bases at V and 0 bases at J; junction bases unmatched: 5. Germline CDR1 reads MGHRA; CDR2 reads YSYEKL. The CDR3 totals 15 residues. Here the CDR3 reads CASSEGTGLNTEAFF. Written as DNA, the CDR3 is TGCGCCAGCAGCGAAGGGACAGGTTTGAACACTGAAGCTTTCTTT.

J is TRBJ2-4 and V is TRBV19; D is unclear. The V gene lost 4 bases and the J gene lost 0 bases, with 7 bases spanning the gap. The CDR3 is 14 amino acids. The V gene's germline CDR1 is LNHDA and CDR2 SQIVND (reference sequence). The CDR3 DNA is TGTGCCAGTAGTACCTCACTAGCCAAAAACATTCAGTACTTC. It specifies CASSTSLAKNIQYF. The complete variable domain, with remaining parts taken from reference TRBV19 and TRBJ2-4, reads DGGITQSPKYLFRKEGQNVTLSCEQNLNHDAMYWYRQDPGQGLRLIYYSQIVNDFQKGDIAEGYSVSREKKESFPLTVTSAQKNPTAFYLCASSTSLAKNIQYFGAGTRLSVL.